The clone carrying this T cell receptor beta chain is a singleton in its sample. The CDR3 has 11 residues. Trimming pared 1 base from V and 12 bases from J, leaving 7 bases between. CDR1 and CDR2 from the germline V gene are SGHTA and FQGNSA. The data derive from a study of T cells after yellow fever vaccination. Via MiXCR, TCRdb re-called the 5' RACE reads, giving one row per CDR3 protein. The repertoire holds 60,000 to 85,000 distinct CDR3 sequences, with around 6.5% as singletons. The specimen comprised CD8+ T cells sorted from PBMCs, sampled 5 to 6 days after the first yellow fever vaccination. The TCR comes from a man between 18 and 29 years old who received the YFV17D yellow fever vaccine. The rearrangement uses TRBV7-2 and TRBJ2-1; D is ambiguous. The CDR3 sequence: CASSLGTWQFF. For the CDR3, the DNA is TGTGCCAGCAGCTTAGGGACCTGGCAGTTCTTC.